These T cell receptor beta chains were read from a single sample in a study of blood T cell repertoires in COVID-19. Assay used: immunoSEQ multiplex PCR; TCRdb lists only in-frame clones, some missing. The data hold about 71,000 clones, with about nine tenths observed a single time. The specimen was peripheral blood. These receptors came from a young woman with acute or convalescent COVID-19. Both conserved end residues are part of each CDR3. A D gene is named only where the DNA matches it firmly.

v_gene,d_gene,j_gene,CDR3nt,CDR3aa
TRBV19,.,TRBJ1-5,TGTGCCAGTAATCCCGCGGGGGGAAGAGACCAGCCCCAGCATTTT,CASNPAGGRDQPQHF
TRBV2,.,TRBJ1-1,TGTGCCAGCATCTTTTATGGCATCTTGAACACTGAAGCTTTCTTT,CASIFYGILNTEAFF
TRBV7-2,.,TRBJ2-7,TGTGCCAGCAGCATTAGTCGACAGGCGAACTACGAGCAGTACTTC,CASSISRQANYEQYF
TRBV6-6,.,TRBJ1-2,TGTGCCAGCAGTTACCCCGCCCGGGTAGGCGGCTATGGCTACACCTTC,CASSYPARVGGYGYTF
TRBV7-8,.,TRBJ2-1,TGTGCCAGCAGCTTAGATTGGACTCCCAATGAGCAGTTCTTC,CASSLDWTPNEQFF
TRBV5-6,.,TRBJ2-2,TGTGCCAGCAGCTTGGGGTTAGGCAGGACGAACACCGGGGAGCTGTTTTTT,CASSLGLGRTNTGELFF
TRBV7-8,TRBD1,TRBJ1-6,TGTGCCAGCAGCTTTACGACAGGGACCAATTCACCCCTCCACTTT,CASSFTTGTNSPLHF
TRBV2,TRBD1,TRBJ1-2,TGTGCCAGCAGCCAGGGGGCGCTACCCGGCTACACCTTC,CASSQGALPGYTF
TRBV15,TRBD1,TRBJ2-1,TGTGCCACCAGCAGCTCCGGGACAGGGTTCTACAATGAGCAGTTCTTC,CATSSSGTGFYNEQFF
TRBV6-2/TRBV6-3,.,TRBJ1-6,TGTGCCAGCAGCTTACCCCTCGATGGTAGACCCCTCCACTTT,CASSLPLDGRPLHF
TRBV19,TRBD1,TRBJ1-5,TGTGCCAGTAGTTTAACAGGGGGCGCGAGCAATCAGCCCCAGCATTTT,CASSLTGGASNQPQHF
TRBV11-2,TRBD1,TRBJ1-2,TGTGCCAGCAGCTTAGTGGACAGGGGCCCCTATGGCTACACCTTC,CASSLVDRGPYGYTF
TRBV2,.,TRBJ1-2,TGTGCCAGCAGCGTGGATCGACAGATTTATGGCTACACCTTC,CASSVDRQIYGYTF
TRBV18,.,TRBJ1-2,TGTGCCAGCTCACCAGGGGGGGCGGTCTACGACGGCTACACCTTC,CASSPGGAVYDGYTF
TRBV6-1,.,TRBJ1-2,TGTGCCAGCAGTGAGCAAAGATTAACAGGGTCCCTCTCTGGCTACACCTTC,CASSEQRLTGSLSGYTF